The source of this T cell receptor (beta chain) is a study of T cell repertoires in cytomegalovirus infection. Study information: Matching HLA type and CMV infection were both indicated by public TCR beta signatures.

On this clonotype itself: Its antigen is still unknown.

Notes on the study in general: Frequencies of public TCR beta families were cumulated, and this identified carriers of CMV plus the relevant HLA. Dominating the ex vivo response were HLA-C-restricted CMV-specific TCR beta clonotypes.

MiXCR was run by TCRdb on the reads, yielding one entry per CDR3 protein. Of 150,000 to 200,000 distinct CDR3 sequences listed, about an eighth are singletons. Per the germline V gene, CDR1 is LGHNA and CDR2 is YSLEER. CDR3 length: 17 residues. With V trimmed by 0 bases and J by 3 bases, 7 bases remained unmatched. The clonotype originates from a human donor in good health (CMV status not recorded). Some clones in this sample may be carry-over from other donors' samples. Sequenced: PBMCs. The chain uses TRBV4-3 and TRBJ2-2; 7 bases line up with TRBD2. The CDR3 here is CASSQEGGVADTGELFF. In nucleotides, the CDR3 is TGCGCCAGCAGCCAAGAGGGGGGGGTAGCGGACACCGGGGAGCTGTTTTTT.